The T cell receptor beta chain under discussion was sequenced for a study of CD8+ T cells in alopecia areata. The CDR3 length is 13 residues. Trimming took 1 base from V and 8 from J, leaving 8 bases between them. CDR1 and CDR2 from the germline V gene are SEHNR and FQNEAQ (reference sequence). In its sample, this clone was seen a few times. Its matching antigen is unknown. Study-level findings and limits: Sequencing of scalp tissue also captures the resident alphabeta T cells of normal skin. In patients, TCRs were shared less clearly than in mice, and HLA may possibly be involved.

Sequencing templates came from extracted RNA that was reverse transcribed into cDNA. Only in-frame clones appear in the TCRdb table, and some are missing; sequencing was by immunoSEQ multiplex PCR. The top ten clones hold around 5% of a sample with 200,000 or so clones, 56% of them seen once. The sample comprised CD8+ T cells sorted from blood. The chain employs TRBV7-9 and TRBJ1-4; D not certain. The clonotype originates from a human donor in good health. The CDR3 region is CASSLGVEEKLFF. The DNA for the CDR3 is TGTGCCAGCAGCTTAGGGGTGGAAGAAAAACTGTTTTTT.